The source of this T cell receptor beta chain is a study of T cell changes during pregnancy in multiple sclerosis. Some clones are missing from TCRdb's copy, which holds only in-frame ones; the method was immunoSEQ multiplex PCR. Of about 60,000 clones detected, about 90% appear once; the ten largest clones hold roughly 0.7%. Germline values: CDR1 MNHEY, CDR2 SVGAGI. This CDR3 has 16 residues. The junction had 7 bases not matched to a gene; V was cut back by 0 bases and J by 6 bases. The chain combines TRBV6-5 with TRBJ1-2; 10 bases agree with TRBD1. The specimen comprised CD4+ T cells from peripheral blood mononuclear cells, sampled in the first trimester of pregnancy. This TCR was recovered from a female donor with multiple sclerosis, enrolled in a pregnancy study. DNA for the CDR3: TGTGCCAGCAGTTACTCTGCGGGACAGGGGTACGATGGCTACACCTTC. Protein product: CASSYSAGQGYDGYTF.